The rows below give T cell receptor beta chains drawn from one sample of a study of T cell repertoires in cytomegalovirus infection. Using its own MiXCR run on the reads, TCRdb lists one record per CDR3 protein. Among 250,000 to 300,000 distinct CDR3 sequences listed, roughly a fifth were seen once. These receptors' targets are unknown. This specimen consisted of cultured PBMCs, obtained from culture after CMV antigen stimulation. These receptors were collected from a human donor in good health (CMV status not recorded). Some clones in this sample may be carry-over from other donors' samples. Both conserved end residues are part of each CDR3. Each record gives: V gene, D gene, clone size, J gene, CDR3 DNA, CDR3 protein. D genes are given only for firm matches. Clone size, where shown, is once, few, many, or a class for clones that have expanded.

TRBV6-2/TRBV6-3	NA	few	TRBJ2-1	TGTGCCAGCAGTTACTCGCCGGTGAATGAGCAGTTCTTC	CASSYSPVNEQFF
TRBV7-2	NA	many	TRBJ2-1	TGTGCCAGCAGCCAATTGGGACGGGTCAATGAGCAGTTCTTC	CASSQLGRVNEQFF
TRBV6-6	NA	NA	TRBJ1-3	TGTGCCAGCCAGAAAGCTGGAAACACCATATATTTT	CASQKAGNTIYF
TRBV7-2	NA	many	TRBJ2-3	TGTGCCAGCAGCTTAGGAGGCGGATTGGCGGATACGCAGTATTTT	CASSLGGGLADTQYF
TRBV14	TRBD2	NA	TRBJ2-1	TGTGCCAGCAGCCAAGAGGCACTAGCGACATACAATGAGCAGTTCTTC	CASSQEALATYNEQFF
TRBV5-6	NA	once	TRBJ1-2	TGTGCCAGCAGCTTGGTCACAGTTAACTATGGCTACACCTTC	CASSLVTVNYGYTF
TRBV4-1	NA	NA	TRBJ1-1	TGCGCCAGCAGCCAAGGAATCGGCCAGGGAGGGGCCGCAATATCTTTCTTT	CASSQGIGQGGAAISFF
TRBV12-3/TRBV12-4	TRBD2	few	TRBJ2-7	TGTGCCAGCAGTTTAGGACTAGCGGCCGCGGTTGAGCAGTACTTC	CASSLGLAAAVEQYF
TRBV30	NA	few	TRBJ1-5	TGTGCCTGGGCCGGGACATATAATCAGCCCCAGCATTTT	CAWAGTYNQPQHF
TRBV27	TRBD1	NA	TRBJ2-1	TGTGCCAGCAGTTTATGGACAGGGACCTACAATGAGCAGTTCTTC	CASSLWTGTYNEQFF
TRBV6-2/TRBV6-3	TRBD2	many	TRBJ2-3	TGTGCCAGCAGTTACTTGGGACTAGAGGCAGATACGCAGTATTTT	CASSYLGLEADTQYF
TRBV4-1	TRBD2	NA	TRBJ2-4	TGCGCCAGCAGCCAAGGGACTAGCGTGAACATTCAGTACTTC	CASSQGTSVNIQYF
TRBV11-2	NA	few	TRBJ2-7	TGTGCCAGCAGCTTAAGGACAGTTTCCGAGCAGTACTTC	CASSLRTVSEQYF
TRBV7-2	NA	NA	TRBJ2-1	TGTGCCAGCACCGGACCGTTTTACAATGAGCAGTTCTTC	CASTGPFYNEQFF
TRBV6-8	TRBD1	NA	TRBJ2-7	TGTGCCAGCGCGGCAGGGGGCTACGAGCAGTACTTC	CASAAGGYEQYF
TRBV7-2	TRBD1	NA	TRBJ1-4	TGTGCCAGCAGCTTTAGGACAGGGGCGAATGAAAAACTGTTTTTT	CASSFRTGANEKLFF
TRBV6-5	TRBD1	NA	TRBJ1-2	TGTGCCAGCAGTCAGACAGGGGGGGGCTACACCTTC	CASSQTGGGYTF
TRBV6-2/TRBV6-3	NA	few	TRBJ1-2	TGTGCCAGCAGGGGGTCGGACAACTCAAACTATGGCTACACCTTC	CASRGSDNSNYGYTF
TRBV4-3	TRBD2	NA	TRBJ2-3	TGCGCCAGCAGCCAAGTTATAGCGGGAGCGGATAGCACAGATACGCAGTATTTT	CASSQVIAGADSTDTQYF
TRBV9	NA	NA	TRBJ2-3	TGTGCCAGCAGCGTAGAGGTCCAGTACACGCAGTATTTT	CASSVEVQYTQYF
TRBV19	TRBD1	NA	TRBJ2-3	TGTGCCAGTAGTACCAGACAGGGGGGGGATACGCAGTATTTT	CASSTRQGGDTQYF
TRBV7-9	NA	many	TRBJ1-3	TGTGCCAGCAGCTTCGTACAACCCTCTGGAAACACCATATATTTT	CASSFVQPSGNTIYF
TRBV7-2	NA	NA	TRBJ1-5	TGTGCCAGCAGCTCGCTGGGGAGGGACGCTCAGCCCCAGCATTTT	CASSSLGRDAQPQHF
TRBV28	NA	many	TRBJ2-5	TGTGCCAGCAGTTTATCCCCAGGGGAACAAGAGACCCAGTACTTC	CASSLSPGEQETQYF
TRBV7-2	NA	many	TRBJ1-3	TGTGCCAGCAACCAGTACTCATTGGGAAACACCATATATTTT	CASNQYSLGNTIYF
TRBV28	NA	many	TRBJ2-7	TGTGCCAGCAGCTTCTCCAGCTACGAGCAGTACTTC	CASSFSSYEQYF
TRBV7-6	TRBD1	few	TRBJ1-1	TGTGCCAGCAGCCCCTACAGGGGGGAGGTTCTGAACACTGAAGCTTTCTTT	CASSPYRGEVLNTEAFF
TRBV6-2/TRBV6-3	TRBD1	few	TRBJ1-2	TGTGCCACCCAGGGGGCGGCCTATGGCTACACCTTC	CATQGAAYGYTF
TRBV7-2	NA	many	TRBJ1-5	TGTGCCAGCAGCTCGGGAACAGGGTTGCAGCCCCAGCATTTT	CASSSGTGLQPQHF
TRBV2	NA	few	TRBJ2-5	TGTGCCAGCGAAGGCTGGGACCAAGAGACCCAGTACTTC	CASEGWDQETQYF
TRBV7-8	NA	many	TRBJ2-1	TGTGCCAGCAGCCCCCCCCAGCCCTTAAACAATGAGCAGTTCTTC	CASSPPQPLNNEQFF
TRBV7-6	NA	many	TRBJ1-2	TGTGCCAGCAGCATAAATGATCGACTTCTCCACCGCGGCTATGGCTACACCTTC	CASSINDRLLHRGYGYTF
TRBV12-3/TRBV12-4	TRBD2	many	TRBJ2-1	TGTGCCAGCAGCCCCGGGCTAGCGGGACCCCTCGGGGAGCAGTTCTTC	CASSPGLAGPLGEQFF
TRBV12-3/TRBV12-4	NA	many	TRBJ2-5	TGTGCCAGCAGTCCCTCCGGGACAAGGCAGTACTTC	CASSPSGTRQYF
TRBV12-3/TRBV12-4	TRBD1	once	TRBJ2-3	TGTGCCAGCAGTCCCCGACAGGGGGCTGGCACAGATACGCAGTATTTT	CASSPRQGAGTDTQYF
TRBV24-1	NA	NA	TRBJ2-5	TGTGCCACCAGTGTATCGGGAGCGGGAGAGACCCAGTACTTC	CATSVSGAGETQYF
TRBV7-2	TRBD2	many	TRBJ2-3	TGTGCCAGCAGCATCTTTAGCGGGAGCACAGATACGCAGTATTTT	CASSIFSGSTDTQYF
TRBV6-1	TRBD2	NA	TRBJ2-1	TGTGCCAGCAGTGAAGTAGCGGGAGTGGGCAACAATGAGCAGTTCTTC	CASSEVAGVGNNEQFF
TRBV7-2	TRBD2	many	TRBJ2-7	TGTGCCAGCAGCTTAGATGGCGGGAGGGCCAGGGAGCAGTACTTC	CASSLDGGRAREQYF
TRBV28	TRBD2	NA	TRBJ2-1	TGTGCCAGCAGTTTCAGGCTAGCGGGAGTGTATGAGCAGTTCTTC	CASSFRLAGVYEQFF
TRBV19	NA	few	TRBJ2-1	TGTGCCAGTGGGTACAATGAGCAGTTCTTC	CASGYNEQFF
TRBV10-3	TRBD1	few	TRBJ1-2	TGTGCCATCAGGAATAACAGGGGTGGCTACACCTTC	CAIRNNRGGYTF
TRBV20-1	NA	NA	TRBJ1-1	TGCAGTGCTAGTTATCCGACGAACACTGAAGCTTTCTTT	CSASYPTNTEAFF
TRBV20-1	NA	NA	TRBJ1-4	TGCAGTGGCGTCTCACCTTTAGGGAACTTTTTT	CSGVSPLGNFF
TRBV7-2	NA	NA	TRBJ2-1	TGTGCCAGCAGCTTAGGAGGACAAAACAATGAGCAGTTCTTC	CASSLGGQNNEQFF
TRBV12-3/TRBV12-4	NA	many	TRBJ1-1	TGTGCCAGCAGTTTCATTTTCGGCGCTGAAGCTTTCTTT	CASSFIFGAEAFF
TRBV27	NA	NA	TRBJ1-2	TGTGCCAGCAGTTTCCAGGGAGCTCGGGGCTATGGCTACACCTTC	CASSFQGARGYGYTF
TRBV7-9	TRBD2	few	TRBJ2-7	TGTGCCAGCAGCTCGAGCGGGAGGGCTGGAGAGCAGTACTTC	CASSSSGRAGEQYF
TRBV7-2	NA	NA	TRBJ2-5	TGTGCCAGCAGCCTATATGGACGGGGGTGGACCCAGTACTTC	CASSLYGRGWTQYF
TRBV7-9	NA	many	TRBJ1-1	TGTGCCAGCACCATAGACCCGTCGACTGAAGCTTTCTTT	CASTIDPSTEAFF
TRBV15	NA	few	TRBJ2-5	TGTGCCACCAGCAAACAGGGAGGGGAGACCCAGTACTTC	CATSKQGGETQYF
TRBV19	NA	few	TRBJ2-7	TGTGCCAGTAGTATAGACCTCCACCACGAGCAGTACTTC	CASSIDLHHEQYF
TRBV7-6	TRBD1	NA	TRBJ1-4	TGTGCCAGCAGCAATGGACAGGGTAATGAAAAACTGTTTTTT	CASSNGQGNEKLFF
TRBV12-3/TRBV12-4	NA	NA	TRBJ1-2	TGTGCCAGCAGTTTTAAGAGACAGTACTATGGCTACACCTTC	CASSFKRQYYGYTF
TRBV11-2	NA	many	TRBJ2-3	TGTGCCAGCAGCTTAGGGAACAGGTCCCCAGATACGCAGTATTTT	CASSLGNRSPDTQYF
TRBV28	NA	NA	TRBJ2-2	TGTGCCAGCAGTTTTATCCCCCAGCAGTGGGTCGGGGAGCTGTTTTTT	CASSFIPQQWVGELFF
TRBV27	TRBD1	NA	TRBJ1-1	TGTGCCAGCAGTGTACCTCCCTACAGGGGGAACACTGAAGCTTTCTTT	CASSVPPYRGNTEAFF
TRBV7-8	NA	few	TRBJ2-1	TGTGCCAGCAGCTTGTTAAGCGTAGGGAATAATGGGGAGCAGTTCTTC	CASSLLSVGNNGEQFF
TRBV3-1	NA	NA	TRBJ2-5	TGTGCCAGCAGCCAAGGACCCCAGGAGTCGGAGACCCAGTACTTC	CASSQGPQESETQYF
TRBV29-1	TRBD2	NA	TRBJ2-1	TGCAGCGTCGCTACTAGCGGAGTTTACAATGAGCAGTTCTTC	CSVATSGVYNEQFF